This entry lists 8 T cell receptor beta chains sequenced from one sample in a study of T-cell reconstitution after alpha-beta-depleted transplantation in children. The library targeted TCRbeta and was prepared with unique molecular identifiers. TCRdb independently ran MiXCR on the PCR reads; one entry per CDR3 protein. The table includes 700,000 or so distinct CDR3 sequences, over 10% detected once. This material consisted of PBMCs, taken before TCRalphabeta/CD19-depleted stem cell transplant. Receptor source: a girl aged 2 to 10 with congenital amegakaryocytic thrombocytopenia, due to receive a stem cell transplant.

The rearrangement uses TRBV5-1 and TRBJ2-3; 10 nucleotides line up with TRBD2. Unmatched junction bases numbered 6, after V lost 5 bases and J lost 3 bases. There are 15 residues in the CDR3. Germline lookup yields CDR1 SGHRS and CDR2 YFSETQ. The chain's CDR3 is CASRAGLARTDTQYF. CDR3 in DNA: TGCGCCAGCAGGGCGGGACTAGCGAGAACAGATACGCAGTATTTT. The full variable domain, with the rest looked up from reference TRBV5-1 and TRBJ2-3, is KAGVTQTPRYLIKTRGQQVTLSCSPISGHRSVSWYQQTPGQGLQFLFEYFSETQRNKGNFPGRFSGRQFSNSRSEMNVSTLELGDSALYLCASRAGLARTDTQYFGPGTRLTVL.

In the case of this clonotype: A read error is possible here, since a much larger clone lies one base away. V gene TRBV7-9 combines with J gene TRBJ2-3, with 7 bases fitting TRBD2. From germline, CDR1 is SEHNR and CDR2 FQNEAQ (reference sequence). The CDR3 is 14 amino acids. The junction had 9 bases not matched to a gene; V was cut back by 8 bases and J by 4 bases. The CDR3, as DNA: TGTGCCAGCCGCGCGAGCGGGACGGCAGATACGCAGTATTTT. Encoded protein: CASRASGTADTQYF.

This clonotype appeared many times. The rearrangement links TRBV10-3 to TRBJ2-3; D gene ambiguous. Looked up from germline, CDR1 is ENHRY and CDR2 is SYGVKD. The CDR3 loop spans 14 amino acids. V lost 3 bases to trimming and J lost 2 bases, with 9 bases between them. The CDR3 is CAISEGYNTDTQYF. CDR3 in DNA: TGTGCCATCAGTGAAGGTTACAACACAGATACGCAGTATTTT.

This clonotype was counted ten times or more. The CDR3: CSAFKPGTGAMYGYTF. The CDR3 bases are TGCAGTGCTTTTAAACCCGGGACAGGGGCAATGTATGGCTACACCTTC. The chain couples TRBV20-1 to TRBJ1-2; TRBD1 agrees at 10 bases. The germline gives CDR1 DFQATT, CDR2 SNEGSKA (reference sequence). The CDR3 runs to 16 residues. Trimming removed 5 bases from V and 5 bases from J; junction bases left unmatched: 14.

A single count supports this clonotype. In nucleotides, the CDR3 is TGTGCCAGTTGTCAGACAGGGGATTCCGCCGGGGAGCTGTTTTTT. Translated, it gives CASCQTGDSAGELFF. The chain recombines TRBV28 with TRBJ2-2; 8 bases map to TRBD1. The CDR3 has 15 residues. The V segment lost 9 bases and the J segment 6 bases; nucleotides outside the gene matches: 12. Germline-derived CDR1 and CDR2 are MDHEN and SYDVKM.

For this clonotype: A read error may produce the germline difference seen at one junction end. The rearrangement joins TRBV2 to TRBJ2-5; the match to TRBD1 covers 8 bases. The CDR3 is made up of 12 amino acids. CDR1 is SNHLY and CDR2 is FYNNEI in the germline V gene. CDR3: CVSRGLGETQYF. CDR3 DNA: TGTGTCAGCAGGGGGCTAGGAGAGACCCAGTACTTC.

This clonotype was seen a few times. At one end, the junction sequence differs from germline, possibly due to a read error. The V and J genes are TRBV11-2 and TRBJ2-7, with TRBD2 matching over 14 bases. CDR3 length: 17 residues. Per the germline V gene, CDR1 is SGHAT and CDR2 is FQNNGV. CDR3 residues: CASSLNPGLAGVYEQSF. The CDR3 DNA reads as TGTGCCAGCAGCCTTAATCCGGGACTAGCGGGAGTGTACGAGCAGTCCTTC.

The V and J genes are TRBV5-1 and TRBJ2-5, with TRBD2 matching 11 bases. The junction had 1 base not matched to a gene; V was cut back by 4 bases and J by 2 bases. The CDR3 sequence is 14 residues long. Germline loops: CDR1 SGHRS, CDR2 YFSETQ. The CDR3 reads CASSGTSGQETQYF. Written as DNA, the CDR3 is TGCGCCAGCAGCGGGACTAGCGGACAAGAGACCCAGTACTTC. Supplemented by reference TRBV5-1 and TRBJ2-5, the full variable domain reads KAGVTQTPRYLIKTRGQQVTLSCSPISGHRSVSWYQQTPGQGLQFLFEYFSETQRNKGNFPGRFSGRQFSNSRSEMNVSTLELGDSALYLCASSGTSGQETQYFGPGTRLLVL.